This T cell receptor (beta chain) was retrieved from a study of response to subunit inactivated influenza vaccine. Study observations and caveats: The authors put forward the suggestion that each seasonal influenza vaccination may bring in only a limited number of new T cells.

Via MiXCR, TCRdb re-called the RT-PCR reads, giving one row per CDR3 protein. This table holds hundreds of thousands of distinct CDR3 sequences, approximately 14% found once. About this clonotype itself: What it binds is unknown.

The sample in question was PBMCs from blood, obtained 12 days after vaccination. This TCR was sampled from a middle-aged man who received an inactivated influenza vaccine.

The CDR3 loop is CASSLAGQARSYNEQFF. CDR3 DNA: TGCGCCAGCAGCTTGGCTGGACAGGCCCGCTCCTACAATGAGCAGTTCTTC. J is TRBJ2-1 and V is TRBV5-1; TRBD1 matches at 7 bases. V shed 0 bases, J shed 0 bases, and the junction held 6 bases outside the gene matches. The CDR3 contains 17 residues. Germline V CDR1 and CDR2: SGHRS, YFSETQ.